A single sample is the source of the 10 T cell receptor beta chains below, sequenced in a study of CD49a tissue-resident CD8 T cells in human skin. Here immunoSEQ multiplex PCR was the method, and the copy in TCRdb shows in-frame clones only, minus some. The sample includes 64 clones. Material for sequencing was CD103- CD8+ T cells sorted from skin dermis. These receptors originate from a human donor in good health. The donor label of this sample is uncertain.

This clone has only a few counts. The chain links TRBV2 to TRBJ2-7; D may be TRBD2 (7 bases). The germline V gene encodes CDR1 SNHLY and CDR2 FYNNEI. V lost 7 bases and J 3 bases, leaving 28 bases between the germline ends. This CDR3 comprises 18 residues. The CDR3 is CASNAGADDSALNYEQYF. DNA of the CDR3: TGTGCCAGCAACGCGGGGGCCGACGACAGCGCTCTAAACTACGAGCAGTACTTC. Combining the CDR3 with reference TRBV2 and TRBJ2-7 gives the whole variable domain EPEVTQTPSHQVTQMGQEVILRCVPISNHLYFYWYRQILGQKVEFLVSFYNNEISEKSEIFDDQFSVERPDGSNFTLKIRSTKLEDSAMYFCASNAGADDSALNYEQYFGPGTRLTVT.

The chain recombines TRBV9 with TRBJ2-7; 9 bases agree with TRBD2. Germline assignment: CDR1 SGDLS and CDR2 YYNGEE. The CDR3 covers 14 residues. V lost 7 bases, J lost 5 bases, and 10 bases stayed unmatched. Here the CDR3 reads CASSWREGPDEQYF. CDR3 nucleotide sequence: TGTGCCAGCTCGTGGCGGGAGGGTCCAGACGAGCAGTACTTC.

Here the CDR3 DNA reads TGTGCCAGCAGCCCGACAGGGAACTATGGCTACACCTTC. Protein: CASSPTGNYGYTF. The chain carries TRBV5-4 and TRBJ1-2; 7 nucleotides agree with TRBD1. Germline CDR1 reads SGHNT; CDR2 reads YYREEE (reference sequence). Germline trimming cut 4 bases from V and 2 bases from J; bases unmatched to any gene: 2. This CDR3 contains 13 residues.

This rearrangement joins TRBV6-5 to TRBJ2-7; 12 bases align to TRBD1. Losses at the gene ends were 4 bases for V and 6 bases for J; bases not matched to a gene: 7. The CDR3 contains 15 residues. The germline V gene has CDR1 MNHEY and CDR2 SVGAGI. DNA of the CDR3: TGTGCCAGCAGTTTCCATGGGACAGGGGGCGCCGAGCAGTACTTC. Translating gives CASSFHGTGGAEQYF.

This clone was recorded only once. The chain combines TRBV5-6 with TRBJ1-2, with D perhaps TRBD1 (6 bases). The CDR3 has 14 residues. In germline, CDR1 is SGHDT, CDR2 YYEEEE. Trimming took 1 base from V and 8 from J, leaving 15 bases between them. The CDR3 protein is CASSLSRGSWGYTF. CDR3 DNA sequence: TGTGCCAGCAGCTTGTCCAGGGGATCCTGGGGCTACACCTTC.

This clone appeared once. This chain uses TRBV30 with TRBJ2-1, with 11 bases lining up with TRBD2. CDR3 size: 16 residues. V gave up 2 bases and J gave up 7 bases; unmatched junction bases: 10. Germline CDR1 is GTSNPN and CDR2 is SVGIG (reference sequence). This CDR3 is CAWSYMTSGIRNEQFF. CDR3 bases: TGTGCCTGGAGTTATATGACTAGCGGGATTCGGAATGAGCAGTTCTTC.

The CDR3 DNA reads TGTGCCAGCAGCTGGGGCGGGGGGGGCCTGGAGACCCAGTACTTC. Protein product: CASSWGGGGLETQYF. The chain carries TRBV5-4 and TRBJ2-5; 9 nucleotides align to TRBD2. Germline CDR1 and CDR2: SGHNT and YYREEE (reference sequence). With 3 bases clipped from V and 5 bases from J, the junction kept 8 bases outside the gene matches. This CDR3 has 15 residues.

The rearrangement uses TRBV7-7 and TRBJ2-6, with D maybe TRBD2 (5 bases). The V end was cut by 4 bases, the J end by 5 bases, with 21 bases between. This CDR3 is built from 18 residues. Germline loops: CDR1 SSHAT, CDR2 FNYEAQ (reference sequence). CDR3 loop: CASSSRGVPQSRANVLTF. The CDR3 DNA follows: TGTGCCAGCAGCTCACGGGGAGTGCCACAAAGTCGGGCCAACGTCCTGACTTTC.

This clone has more than one count but fewer than ten. The chain recombines TRBV7-3 with TRBJ2-3, with TRBD2 as a possible D gene (6 bases). The germline V gene has CDR1 SGHTA and CDR2 FQGTGA. The CDR3 length is 15 residues. V gave up 5 bases and J gave up 3 bases, with 15 bases separating them. This CDR3 reads CASSVGTSTTDTQYF. The CDR3 DNA sequence: TGTGCCAGCAGCGTCGGGACTTCCACGACAGATACGCAGTATTTT.

The chain has TRBV11-2 and TRBJ1-6, with D unresolved. The CDR3 extends over 14 amino acids. The ends were cut back, 3 bases at V and 4 bases at J, with 7 bases in the middle. Germline V gene sequence: CDR1 SGHAT, CDR2 FQNNGV. CDR3 amino acids: CASSLNSYNSPLHF. The CDR3 nucleotides are TGTGCCAGCAGCTTGAACAGTTATAATTCACCCCTCCACTTT.